These 6 T cell receptor beta chains originate from one sample sequenced in a study of T cells after yellow fever vaccination. TCRdb processed the 5' RACE reads anew with MiXCR; each CDR3 protein has one entry. Of roughly 300,000 distinct CDR3 sequences listed, around 6.8% were seen once; the top ten hold 15% to 20%. The sample was PBMCs, taken about 41 days after the first yellow fever vaccination. All receptors derive from a man younger than 30 who received the YFV17D yellow fever vaccine.

This sequence joins TRBV5-1 and TRBJ2-7; D remains unclear. The CDR3 is 14 residues long. CDR1 and CDR2 from the germline V gene are SGHRS and YFSETQ. V lost 4 bases to trimming and J lost 0 bases, with 11 bases between them. CDR3 in amino acids: CASSNGPGSYEQYV. CDR3 DNA: TGCGCCAGCAGCAACGGACCGGGCTCCTACGAGCAGTACGTC.

In this sample, this clonotype turned up many times. CDR3 loop: CASSPPGQGAGNTIYF. CDR3 nucleotide sequence: TGTGCCAGCTCACCACCGGGACAGGGGGCTGGAAACACCATATATTTT. The chain employs TRBV18 and TRBJ1-3; 11 bases fit TRBD1. This CDR3 has 16 amino acids. Per the germline V gene, CDR1 is KGHSH and CDR2 is LQKENI. The V gene end was trimmed by 0 bases and the J gene end by 2 bases; junction bases not matched to a gene: 0.

The chain carries TRBV6-2 or TRBV6-3 and TRBJ2-2, with 9 positions matching TRBD2. CDR3 length equals 17 residues. The germline CDR1 and CDR2 sequences are MNHEY and SVGEGT. After removal of 3 bases from V and 7 bases from J, the junction contained 12 bases not matched to a gene. The CDR3 nucleotides read TGTGCCAGCAGTTATAATGCTCCGGCGGGGGGGTTCGGGGAGCTGTTTTTT. Amino acid sequence: CASSYNAPAGGFGELFF.

The table lists this clonotype with a few counts. The chain joins TRBV6-1 to TRBJ1-4; D is unresolved. This CDR3 has 16 residues. Germline CDR1 and CDR2: MNHNS and SASEGT. Between the trimmed V and J ends, which lost 6 bases and 7 bases, there was a span of 21 bases. The CDR3 loop reads CASSPKRGAGGEKLFF. CDR3 nucleotide sequence: TGTGCCAGCAGCCCCAAGCGGGGAGCAGGTGGTGAAAAACTGTTTTTT.

This clonotype was recorded at least ten times. This rearrangement joins TRBV7-9 to TRBJ1-2, with TRBD1 matching 8 bases. The CDR3 loop spans 12 amino acids. From germline, CDR1 is SEHNR and CDR2 FQNEAQ (reference sequence). The ends lost 5 bases at V and 10 bases at J; junction bases unmatched: 6. This CDR3 reads CASSDLQGVYTF. CDR3 sequence (DNA): TGTGCCAGCAGCGACCTACAGGGGGTCTACACCTTC.

This clonotype was observed a handful of times. CDR3 protein: CASNSGTEGKNQPQHF. The CDR3 DNA sequence: TGCGCCAGCAACTCCGGGACCGAGGGAAAAAATCAGCCCCAGCATTTT. V usage is TRBV23-1 and J usage is TRBJ1-5; tentatively, D is TRBD1 (5 bases). TRBV23-1 qualifies as an ORF whose function is uncertain. This CDR3 region has 16 residues. The V and J ends lost 7 bases and 4 bases respectively, with 20 bases between them.